Listed here are 27 T cell receptor beta chains from one sample, sequenced in a study of blood T cell repertoires in COVID-19 (dated by TCRdb to the early 2020s). The method behind the library was the immunoSEQ multiplex PCR assay. TCRdb mirrors the immuneACCESS table, restricted to in-frame sequences. Some clones are absent from its copies; in checked studies, under half trace to an unresolved V gene, and the reason for the others is unknown. The sample table records about 240,000 clones; around 90% of these occur just once. Around 0.8% of the sample goes to the ten largest clones. The source material was peripheral blood. The receptors here all came from a woman aged 25 to 39 with acute or convalescent COVID-19.

This clone occurred a few times. The V call is TRBV6-2 or TRBV6-3, the J call TRBJ1-5, with 7 bases aligning to TRBD1. The CDR3 loop spans 15 amino acids. After removal of 2 bases from V and 6 bases from J, the junction contained 7 bases not matched to a gene. Germline V CDR1 and CDR2: MNHEY, SVGEGT. The CDR3 spells CASSYATGAGQPQHF. Here the CDR3 DNA reads TGTGCCAGCAGTTACGCTACAGGGGCGGGTCAGCCCCAGCATTTT.

The gene calls are TRBV18 and TRBJ2-1; 8 nucleotides line up with TRBD1. CDR1 is KGHSH and CDR2 is LQKENI in the germline V gene. The junction had 8 bases not matched to a gene; V was cut back by 0 bases and J by 7 bases. This CDR3 has 16 residues. CDR3 nucleotide sequence: TGTGCCAGCTCACCACCCCCCCAGGGGGCGTTGAATGAGCAGTTCTTC. Amino acid sequence: CASSPPPQGALNEQFF.

The chain joins TRBV15 to TRBJ2-7, with TRBD2 as a possible D gene (5 bases). The V and J ends lost 1 base and 1 base respectively, with 11 bases between them. This CDR3 has 15 amino acids. From germline, CDR1 is LNHNV and CDR2 YYDKDF (reference sequence). The CDR3 coding sequence is TGTGCCACCAGCAGAGTGAGGGCGGAGTCCTACGAGCAGTACTTC. It encodes CATSRVRAESYEQYF.

The rearrangement joins TRBV11-2 to TRBJ2-3; D not certain. In germline, CDR1 is SGHAT, CDR2 FQNNGV. V was trimmed by 0 bases and J by 0 bases, leaving 13 bases between them. CDR3 length equals 17 residues. This chain's CDR3 is CASSLDQLASSTDTQYF. Written as DNA, the CDR3 is TGTGCCAGCAGCTTAGACCAGTTAGCTTCTAGCACAGATACGCAGTATTTT.

The V gene is TRBV6-5, the J gene TRBJ2-7; TRBD1 matches at 8 bases. The CDR3 contains 15 residues. The V gene end was trimmed by 3 bases and the J gene end by 1 base; junction bases not matched to a gene: 5. CDR1 is MNHEY and CDR2 is SVGAGI in the germline V gene. CDR3 in DNA: TGTGCCAGCAGTTATGGGAGACAGGGGTCCTACGAGCAGTACTTC. Translating it yields CASSYGRQGSYEQYF.

The chain joins TRBV12-3 or TRBV12-4 to TRBJ1-2; D gene unclear. This CDR3 contains 13 residues. Trimming shortened V by 1 base and J by 7 bases, and 10 bases separated the two germline ends. The CDR3 loop reads CASSLGARPGYTF. CDR3 bases: TGTGCCAGCAGTTTAGGAGCCCGTCCTGGCTACACCTTC.

The rearrangement uses TRBV27 and TRBJ2-1; 8 bases line up with TRBD2. The CDR3 runs 15 residues. Germline CDR1 and CDR2: MNHEY and SMNVEV (reference sequence). V trimming: 7 bases; J trimming: 4 bases; junction bases outside the gene matches: 9. DNA for the CDR3: TGTGCCAGCACCATAGCGGGAAAGAGATACAATGAGCAGTTCTTC. This translates into CASTIAGKRYNEQFF.

In DNA, the CDR3 is TGTGCCAGCAGTGAGGGGGGGCTAGCGCCCTACGAGCAGTACTTC. Protein sequence: CASSEGGLAPYEQYF. The V and J genes are TRBV6-1 and TRBJ2-7; D is possibly TRBD2 (7 bases). V lost 3 bases and J 2 bases, leaving 14 bases between the germline ends. Germline V CDR1 and CDR2: MNHNS, SASEGT. The CDR3 length is 15 residues.

This sequence joins TRBV3-1 (or the pseudogene TRBV3-2) and TRBJ2-5, with 14 bases matching TRBD2. V lost 4 bases and J lost 9; bases outside the gene matches: 13. The CDR3 consists of 17 residues. From germline, CDR1 is LGHDT and CDR2 YNNKEL (reference sequence). The CDR3 DNA reads TGTGCCAGCAGCCCAAACCCGACTAGCGGGGGGGGTGGGGCCCAGTACTTC. It translates to CASSPNPTSGGGGAQYF.

The chain is built from TRBV10-1 and TRBJ2-1; 9 positions agree with TRBD2. Germline V CDR1 and CDR2: WNHNN, SYGVQD (reference sequence). V shed 1 base and J 8 bases; nucleotides not matched to a gene: 6. The CDR3 is 15 residues long. The CDR3 sequence: CASSELFSGSYEQFF. In DNA form, the CDR3 reads TGCGCCAGCAGTGAGTTATTTAGCGGGAGCTATGAGCAGTTCTTC.

The V and J genes are TRBV5-6 and TRBJ1-2; possibly TRBD1 for D (6 bases). The CDR3 contains 13 residues. V was trimmed by 4 bases and J by 8 bases, leaving 15 bases between them. Germline loops: CDR1 SGHDT, CDR2 YYEEEE. CDR3 residues: CASSAKTGRGYTF. The CDR3 DNA reads TGTGCCAGCAGCGCAAAGACAGGAAGAGGCTACACCTTC.

The genes are TRBV4-1 and TRBJ2-5; TRBD1 aligns across 10 bases. This CDR3 region has 16 residues. Trimming cost V 1 base and J 2 bases; bases outside gene matches: 4. Germline V CDR1 and CDR2: MGHRA, YSYEKL. CDR3 loop: CASSQGQGAQQETQYF. The CDR3 DNA is TGCGCCAGCAGCCAAGGACAGGGGGCGCAGCAAGAGACCCAGTACTTC.

V is TRBV10-3 and J is TRBJ1-5; D is perhaps TRBD1 (6 bases). The length of the CDR3 is 14 residues. Germline CDR1 is ENHRY and CDR2 is SYGVKD. V lost 10 bases and J lost 4, with 17 bases in between. This CDR3 is CASWDTRSNQPQHF. In nucleotides, the CDR3 is TGTGCCAGCTGGGACACGAGATCGAATCAGCCCCAGCATTTT.

The chain employs TRBV24-1 and TRBJ2-1, with 7 positions matching TRBD1. CDR1 and CDR2 (germline): KGHDR, SFDVKD. The CDR3 contains 17 residues. V lost 4 bases and J lost 4; bases outside the gene matches: 12. The CDR3 DNA reads TGTGCCACCAGTGAGCCTCGACAGGGCCCATCTTACAATGAGCAGTTCTTC. It encodes CATSEPRQGPSYNEQFF.

The CDR3 sequence is CASITQGRGENIQYF. The CDR3 DNA sequence: TGTGCCAGTATTACACAGGGACGAGGGGAAAACATTCAGTACTTC. The chain is built from TRBV19 and TRBJ2-4, with D possibly matching TRBD1 (6 bases). Germline lookup yields CDR1 LNHDA and CDR2 SQIVND (reference sequence). Between the trimmed V and J ends, which lost 7 bases and 5 bases, there was a span of 18 bases. The CDR3 totals 15 residues.

The chain uses TRBV18 and TRBJ1-1; D gene unclear. Looked up from germline, CDR1 is KGHSH and CDR2 is LQKENI. CDR3 size: 14 residues. Between the trimmed V and J ends, which lost 5 bases and 3 bases, there was a span of 13 bases. The CDR3 DNA sequence: TGTGCCAGCTCATCCGACCTAGTGGACACTGAAGCTTTCTTT. Translation: CASSSDLVDTEAFF. The whole variable domain, remainder taken from reference TRBV18 and TRBJ1-1, is NAGVMQNPRHLVRRRGQEARLRCSPMKGHSHVYWYRQLPEEGLKFMVYLQKENIIDESGMPKERFSAEFPKEGPSILRIQQVVRGDSAAYFCASSSDLVDTEAFFGQGTRLTVV.

The chain links TRBV7-9 to TRBJ1-2; 7 bases match TRBD1. Trimming took 2 bases from V and 6 from J; bases not matched to a gene: 3. Germline loops: CDR1 SEHNR, CDR2 FQNEAQ (reference sequence). The CDR3 sequence is 13 residues long. CDR3 in amino acids: CASSLKGADGYTF. In nucleotides, the CDR3 is TGTGCCAGCAGCTTAAAGGGGGCTGATGGCTACACCTTC.

The rearrangement joins TRBV24-1 to TRBJ2-1; no clear D. Germline loops: CDR1 KGHDR, CDR2 SFDVKD. This CDR3 is 14 amino acids long. The germline V and J ends were trimmed by 0 bases and 0 bases, with 2 bases remaining between them. This chain's CDR3 is CATSDLLSYNEQFF. The CDR3 region has the DNA TGTGCCACCAGTGATTTGCTCTCCTACAATGAGCAGTTCTTC.

CDR3 residues: CASRALAASPLHF. In DNA form, the CDR3 reads TGTGCCAGCAGAGCACTTGCGGCGTCACCCCTCCACTTT. The chain recombines TRBV2 with TRBJ1-6, with unresolved D. This CDR3 is built from 13 residues. Trimming pared 6 bases from V and 10 bases from J, leaving 13 bases between. Germline V lookup: CDR1 SNHLY, CDR2 FYNNEI.

The chain joins TRBV19 to TRBJ1-2; weak D call: TRBD1 (5 bases). Germline CDR1 LNHDA, CDR2 SQIVND (reference sequence). With 3 bases removed from V and 4 bases from J, the gap between germline ends came to 12 bases. The CDR3 loop spans 14 amino acids. Written as DNA, the CDR3 is TGTGCCAGTAGTATTCAGCGGGGCTCCTATGGCTACACCTTC. Translation: CASSIQRGSYGYTF. The variable domain in full, completed from reference TRBV19 and TRBJ1-2, reads DGGITQSPKYLFRKEGQNVTLSCEQNLNHDAMYWYRQDPGQGLRLIYYSQIVNDFQKGDIAEGYSVSREKKESFPLTVTSAQKNPTAFYLCASSIQRGSYGYTFGSGTRLTVV.

This clone was observed a single time. The chain recombines TRBV19 with TRBJ2-1; weak D call: TRBD1 (6 bases). The CDR3 runs 16 residues. Trimming removed 6 bases from V and 4 bases from J, with 19 bases in between. Germline CDR1 reads LNHDA; CDR2 reads SQIVND (reference sequence). CDR3 sequence (DNA): TGTGCCAGTAGGCCCATTACAGGGATACCTTACAATGAGCAGTTCTTC. The encoded protein is CASRPITGIPYNEQFF.

The rearrangement joins TRBV11-2 to TRBJ2-7; no clear D gene. Germline V gene lookup returns CDR1 SGHAT and CDR2 FQNNGV. This CDR3 has 13 residues. V lost 4 bases and J lost 2, with 9 bases in between. The CDR3 sequence is CASSSRKTYEQYF. CDR3 coding DNA: TGTGCCAGCAGCTCGCGAAAGACCTACGAGCAGTACTTC.

With respect to this clone: The sample contains more than one DNA sequence encoding this CDR3. This chain uses TRBV24-1 with TRBJ2-1; 10 bases are a match to TRBD2. The junction had 2 bases not matched to a gene; V was cut back by 4 bases and J by 0 bases. The CDR3 length is 16 residues. From germline, CDR1 is KGHDR and CDR2 SFDVKD. The CDR3 here is CATSDPSGSSYNEQFF. The CDR3 nucleotides read TGTGCCACCAGTGACCCTAGCGGGAGCTCCTACAATGAGCAGTTCTTC.

This rearrangement joins TRBV19 to TRBJ1-1, with a weak D call TRBD1 (5 bases). CDR1 is LNHDA, CDR2 SQIVND, per germline (reference sequence). The CDR3 runs 12 residues. Trimming took off 4 bases at V and 5 bases at J, with 8 bases between the two ends. CDR3 bases: TGTGCCAGTAGTACAGGGTTGACTGAAGCTTTCTTT. Encoded protein: CASSTGLTEAFF.

Only one count was recorded for this clone. The rearrangement joins TRBV7-9 to TRBJ1-5, with D possibly TRBD1 on 5 matching bases. The CDR3 has 14 amino acids. V was cut by 0 bases and J by 12 bases, with 15 bases left in between. Germline V CDR1 and CDR2: SEHNR, FQNEAQ (reference sequence). The CDR3 DNA is TGTGCCAGCAGCTTAGCCGGACATTCAAATGGCCAGCATTTT. Its translation is CASSLAGHSNGQHF.

This chain connects TRBV30 to TRBJ2-5; the match to TRBD2 covers 9 bases. Trimming cost V 0 bases and J 8 bases; bases outside gene matches: 7. The CDR3 is 14 amino acids. Germline assignment: CDR1 GTSNPN and CDR2 SVGIG (reference sequence). Written as DNA, the CDR3 is TGTGCCTGGAGTGTACAAGCGGGAGGTCAAACCCAGTACTTC. Amino acids: CAWSVQAGGQTQYF.

The chain carries TRBV29-1 and TRBJ2-1; 9 bases fit TRBD2. The CDR3 spans 15 residues. The ends lost 3 bases at V and 6 bases at J; junction bases unmatched: 9. The germline V gene encodes CDR1 SQVTM and CDR2 ANQGSEA. For the CDR3, the DNA is TGCAGCGTTGAGGGTCTGGCGGGAGGGCCCAATGAGCAGTTCTTC. It translates to CSVEGLAGGPNEQFF.